The 5 T cell receptor beta chains given below trace back to one sample, sequenced in a study of immune characteristics of hereditary and idiopathic chronic pancreatitis. Sequenced by immunoSEQ multiplex PCR; TCRdb stores in-frame clones only, minus some. The repertoire holds around 9,400 clones, about four fifths seen once, with 12% to 15% in the top ten. The pancreas tissue came from patients undergoing total pancreatectomy with islet autotransplantation. The sample taken for sequencing was pancreas tissue with idiopathic chronic pancreatitis. Receptors were obtained from a human donor with chronic pancreatitis.

The chain carries TRBV2 and TRBJ1-6, with TRBD1 matching 10 bases. With 6 bases clipped from V and 7 bases from J, the junction kept 0 bases outside the gene matches. The CDR3 contains 13 residues. CDR1 is SNHLY and CDR2 is FYNNEI in the germline V gene. DNA of the CDR3: TGTGCCAGCAGGGACAGGGGGAATTCACCCCTCCACTTT. Translated, it gives CASRDRGNSPLHF.

The rearrangement joins TRBV4-2 to TRBJ1-2, with 10 bases matching TRBD1. Looked up from germline, CDR1 is LGHNA and CDR2 is YNFKEQ. V lost 1 base, J lost 3 bases, and 5 bases stayed unmatched. The CDR3 loop spans 16 amino acids. CDR3 in DNA: TGTGCCAGCAGCCAAGGCCCGGGGACAGGGGACTATGGCTACACCTTC. This gives the protein CASSQGPGTGDYGYTF.

This clone was observed a single time. The CDR3 region is CASSSPAQYGGGRETQYF. The CDR3 coding sequence is TGCGCCAGCAGCTCGCCGGCTCAATATGGAGGGGGCAGGGAGACCCAGTACTTC. J is TRBJ2-5 and V is TRBV5-1, with D maybe TRBD1 (7 bases). This CDR3 contains 18 residues. V was trimmed by 3 bases and J by 5 bases, leaving 26 bases between them. CDR1 and CDR2 from the germline V gene are SGHRS and YFSETQ.

This clone was recorded only once. This chain uses TRBV5-6 with TRBJ1-2; a possible D gene is TRBD1 (6 bases). V shed 1 base and J shed 12 bases, with 13 bases lying between them. In germline, CDR1 is SGHDT, CDR2 YYEEEE. There are 12 residues in the CDR3. CDR3 region: CASSLWTDQDTF. CDR3 sequence (DNA): TGTGCCAGCAGCTTGTGGACAGACCAGGACACCTTC.

This sequence joins TRBV6-2 or TRBV6-3 and TRBJ2-5; tentative D call: TRBD2 (5 bases). Germline loops: CDR1 MNHEY, CDR2 SVGEGT. The V end was cut by 2 bases, the J end by 2 bases, with 15 bases between. The CDR3 has 16 amino acids. In DNA form, the CDR3 reads TGTGCCAGCAGTTACGGGAGAGTGAAGATTCAAGAGACCCAGTACTTC. It encodes CASSYGRVKIQETQYF.